This entry describes one T cell receptor beta chain. Antigen unknown. Every single patient, without exception, relapsed after autologous stem cell transplantation, and brentuximab vedotin exposure varied. This sample was included in a study of PD-1 blockade in classical Hodgkin lymphoma. V was pared by 5 bases and J by 5 bases, with 18 bases between. The CDR3 runs 15 residues. CDR1 is MNHEY, CDR2 SMNVEV, per germline (reference sequence). General observations from the study: Exclusion was applied to patients who started nivolumab under 1 year after ASCT.

This table comes from immunoSEQ multiplex PCR, and its TCRdb copy is limited to in-frame clones, with some not included. The repertoire holds approximately 61,000 clones, with approximately 90% as singletons. The origin of this receptor is a human donor with classical Hodgkin lymphoma. Sequencing used peripheral blood mononuclear cells (PBMCs), obtained at baseline. The chain carries TRBV27 and TRBJ1-2; D gene unclear. This CDR3 is CASSTGLLPHYGYTF. CDR3 coding DNA: TGTGCCAGCAGTACTGGACTCTTACCCCATTATGGCTACACCTTC.